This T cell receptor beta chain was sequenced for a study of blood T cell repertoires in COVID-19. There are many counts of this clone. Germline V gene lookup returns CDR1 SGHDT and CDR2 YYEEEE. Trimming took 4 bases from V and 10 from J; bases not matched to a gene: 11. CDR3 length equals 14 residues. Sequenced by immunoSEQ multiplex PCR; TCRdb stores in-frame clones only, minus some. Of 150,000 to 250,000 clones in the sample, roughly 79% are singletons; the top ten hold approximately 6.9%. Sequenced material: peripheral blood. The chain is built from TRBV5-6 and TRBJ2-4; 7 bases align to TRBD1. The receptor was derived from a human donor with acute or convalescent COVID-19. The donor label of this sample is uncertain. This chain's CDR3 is CASSPGTVKRIQYF. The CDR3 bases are TGTGCCAGCAGCCCAGGGACAGTAAAGAGGATTCAGTACTTC.